The clone carrying this TCR beta chain came up once. Its antigen is unknown. Germline V gene data show CDR1 as SEHNR and CDR2 as FQNEAQ (reference sequence). Trimming stripped 6 bases from V and 5 bases from J, with 14 bases between. This CDR3 has 14 residues. Use of 60 Vbeta and 13 Jbeta primers characterized the PCR. The protocol was immunoSEQ multiplex PCR, while the TCRdb copy is restricted to in-frame clones and leaves out a portion. The table shows 130,000 or so clones, with around 81% occurring only once. This specimen belongs to a study of cytomegalovirus exposure and HLA in healthy donors. Study-wide background: Samples from HLA-typed donors yielded about 80 million unique TCRs in an early data release. Study conclusions and caveats: Later analysis showed most CMV-associated TCR beta chains appearing HLA-restricted. The authors considered a cluster of highly shared sequence variants likely to be a sequencing artifact. Per a later analysis, 18,000 or so TCR beta sequences showed association with HLA alleles at 0.05 false discovery rate.

The V call is TRBV7-9, the J call TRBJ2-1; maybe TRBD2 (5 bases). The TCR originated in a woman between 35 and 50 years old in good health and CMV-seronegative. Sample: PBMCs. In DNA form, the CDR3 reads TGTGCCAGCAGGAATCGCGGGCCAAACAATGAGCAGTTCTTC. Residues: CASRNRGPNNEQFF.